The rows below give T cell receptor beta chains drawn from one sample of a study of cytomegalovirus exposure and HLA in healthy donors. Profiling relied on immunoSEQ multiplex PCR, and the TCRdb table lists in-frame clones only, not all of them. The sample contains about 170,000 clones, approximately 71% of which appear only once. Sequencing was performed on PBMCs. The receptors derive from a girl aged 10-17 years in good health and CMV-seronegative. The CDR3 runs from the conserved cysteine through the conserved F or W. The order of the fields is CDR3 length, D gene, clone size, J gene, V gene, CDR3 DNA, CDR3 protein. The D gene is left open where the match is weak. Part of the rows lack a size; the others show once, few, many or a class for expanded clones.

CDR3 length: 15
D gene: TRBD1
clone size: .
J gene: TRBJ2-7
V gene: TRBV6-5
CDR3 DNA: TGTGCCAGCAGTTGGACAGGGTTGTACTCCTACGAGCAGTACTTC
CDR3 protein: CASSWTGLYSYEQYF

CDR3 length: 14
D gene: TRBD1
clone size: .
J gene: TRBJ2-7
V gene: TRBV5-1
CDR3 DNA: TGCGCCAGCAGCGCGGGACAGGTACTCTACGAGCAGTACTTC
CDR3 protein: CASSAGQVLYEQYF

CDR3 length: 14
D gene: TRBD1
clone size: .
J gene: TRBJ1-5
V gene: TRBV2
CDR3 DNA: TGTGCCAGCAGTGGGACAGGGGAAAGTCAGCCCCAGCATTTT
CDR3 protein: CASSGTGESQPQHF

CDR3 length: 12
D gene: TRBD1
clone size: .
J gene: TRBJ1-2
V gene: TRBV19
CDR3 DNA: TGTGCCAGTAGCCGCACAGGGGACAGAATAGCCTTC
CDR3 protein: CASSRTGDRIAF

CDR3 length: 16
D gene: TRBD2
clone size: .
J gene: TRBJ2-7
V gene: TRBV5-6
CDR3 DNA: TGTGCCAGCAGCTATAGCGGGGGCCTAAACACCTACGAGCAGTACTTC
CDR3 protein: CASSYSGGLNTYEQYF

CDR3 length: 12
D gene: .
clone size: .
J gene: TRBJ2-5
V gene: TRBV5-6
CDR3 DNA: TGTGCCAGCAGTCGAGTACAAGAGACCCAGTACTTC
CDR3 protein: CASSRVQETQYF

CDR3 length: 14
D gene: TRBD1
clone size: .
J gene: TRBJ2-7
V gene: TRBV5-1
CDR3 DNA: TGCGCCAGCAGCTCCGGGACAGGGGTGGAGGAGCAGTACTTC
CDR3 protein: CASSSGTGVEEQYF

CDR3 length: 16
D gene: TRBD1
clone size: .
J gene: TRBJ1-5
V gene: TRBV19
CDR3 DNA: TGTGCCAGTACCCCGGGACAGGGAATTCGCAATCAGCCCCAGCATTTT
CDR3 protein: CASTPGQGIRNQPQHF

CDR3 length: 12
D gene: .
clone size: .
J gene: TRBJ2-1
V gene: TRBV9
CDR3 DNA: TGTGCCAGCAGCGTATCCAGCAATGAGCAGTTCTTC
CDR3 protein: CASSVSSNEQFF

CDR3 length: 21
D gene: .
clone size: few
J gene: TRBJ2-1
V gene: TRBV7-6
CDR3 DNA: TGTGCCAGCAGCTTAGCACTCCGGGACAGGGGAAGCGGGGGGCTCTACAATGAGCAGTTCTTC
CDR3 protein: CASSLALRDRGSGGLYNEQFF

CDR3 length: 14
D gene: .
clone size: few
J gene: TRBJ1-6
V gene: TRBV27
CDR3 DNA: TGTGCCAGCAGTTGGCAGGGCGAGAGGACACCCCTCCACTTT
CDR3 protein: CASSWQGERTPLHF